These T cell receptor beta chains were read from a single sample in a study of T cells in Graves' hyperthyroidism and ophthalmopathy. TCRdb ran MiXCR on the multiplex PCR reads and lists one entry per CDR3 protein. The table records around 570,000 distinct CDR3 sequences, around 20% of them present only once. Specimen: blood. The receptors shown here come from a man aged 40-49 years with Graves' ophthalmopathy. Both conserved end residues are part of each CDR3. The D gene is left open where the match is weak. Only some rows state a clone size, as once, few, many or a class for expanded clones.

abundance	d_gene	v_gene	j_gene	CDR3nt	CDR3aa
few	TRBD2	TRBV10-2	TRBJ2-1	TGCGCCAGCAGGCCTAGCGGAGGTTACAATGAGCAGTTCTTC	CASRPSGGYNEQFF
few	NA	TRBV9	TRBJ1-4	TGTGCCAGCAGCGTAGGGACAACAACTAATGAAAAACTGTTTTTT	CASSVGTTTNEKLFF
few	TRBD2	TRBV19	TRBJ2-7	TGTGCCAGTAGTATGAGCGGGAGTACCTACGAGCAGTACTTC	CASSMSGSTYEQYF
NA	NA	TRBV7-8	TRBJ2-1	TGCGCCAGCAGCCAAGTTGACAACTCATTCGGGTATGAGCAGTTCTTC	CASSQVDNSFGYEQFF
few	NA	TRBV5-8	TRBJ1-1	TGTGCCAGCAGCTTGAGGAAGGAAGCTTTCTTT	CASSLRKEAFF
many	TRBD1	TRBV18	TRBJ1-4	TGTGCCAGCTCACCATCGACAGGGCTTCGGGAAAAACTGTTTTTT	CASSPSTGLREKLFF
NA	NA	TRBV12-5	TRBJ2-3	TGTGCTAGTGGTTTGGAAATTTTGGAAACAGATACGCAGTATTTT	CASGLEILETDTQYF
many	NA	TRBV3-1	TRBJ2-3	TGTGCCAGCAGGCTCGGCGGCGGACCCATGTGGAGCACAGATACGCAGTATTTT	CASRLGGGPMWSTDTQYF
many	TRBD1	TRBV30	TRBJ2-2	TGTGCCTGTTGGGACAGGGCGACCGGGGAGCTGTTTTTT	CACWDRATGELFF
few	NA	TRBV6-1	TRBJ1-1	TGTGCCAGCAGCGGGACCTACATGAACACTGAAGCTTTCTTT	CASSGTYMNTEAFF
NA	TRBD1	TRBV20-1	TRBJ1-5	TGCAGTGCTAGTTCCGACAGGGGAAATCAGCCCCAGCATTTT	CSASSDRGNQPQHF
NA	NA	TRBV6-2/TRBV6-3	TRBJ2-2	TGTGCCAGCAGTTTTAGGAAGTTCGCCGGGGAGCTGTTTTTT	CASSFRKFAGELFF
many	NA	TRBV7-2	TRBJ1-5	TGTGCCAGCAGCTTATACCAGAGCAATCAGCCCCAGCATTTT	CASSLYQSNQPQHF
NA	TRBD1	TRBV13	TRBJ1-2	TGTGCCAGCAGCATGCGCAGGGGGCATGGCTACACCTTC	CASSMRRGHGYTF
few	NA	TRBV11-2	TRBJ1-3	TGTGCCAGCAGCTTAGCCCTAGGGACCGTATATTTT	CASSLALGTVYF
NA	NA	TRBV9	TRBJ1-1	TGTGCCAGCAGCGAAACAGGGACGGCGGCTGGTTTCGCTTTCTTT	CASSETGTAAGFAFF
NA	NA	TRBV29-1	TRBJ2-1	TGCAGCTCTGCGAACAGGGCGCCCTACAATGAGCAGTTCTTC	CSSANRAPYNEQFF
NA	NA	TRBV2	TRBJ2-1	TGTGCCAGCAGTGAATTGCAGGGGGGAGGGAATGAGCAGTTCTTC	CASSELQGGGNEQFF
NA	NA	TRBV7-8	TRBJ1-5	TGTGCCAGCAGCTTGAGAGACATAAGCAATCAGCCCCAGCATTTT	CASSLRDISNQPQHF
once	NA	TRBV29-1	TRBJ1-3	TGCAGCGTTGCCGGACAGCCTCTCAACTCTGGAAACACCATATATTTT	CSVAGQPLNSGNTIYF
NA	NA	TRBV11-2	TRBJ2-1	TGTGCCAGCAGCTTAGATACAGGGGCGGGAGAGCAGTTCTTC	CASSLDTGAGEQFF
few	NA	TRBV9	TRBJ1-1	TGTGCCAGCAGCAAGAGAGGAGAGAACACTGAAGCTTTCTTT	CASSKRGENTEAFF
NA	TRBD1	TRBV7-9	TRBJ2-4	TGTGCCAGCAGCCCGACAGGGGGTTCGGACAAAAACATTCAGTACTTC	CASSPTGGSDKNIQYF
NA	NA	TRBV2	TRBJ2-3	TGTGCCAGCAGTGAAGTCTTCGGGACAGATACGCAGTATTTT	CASSEVFGTDTQYF
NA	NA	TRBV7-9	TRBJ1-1	TGTGCCAGCAGTCGAGAGGGCGGCACTGAAGCTTTCTTT	CASSREGGTEAFF
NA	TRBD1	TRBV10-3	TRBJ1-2	TGTGCCATCAGTGGAACAGGGGAAGCTAACTATGGCTACACCTTC	CAISGTGEANYGYTF
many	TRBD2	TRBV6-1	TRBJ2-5	TGTGCCAGCAGTGTGAGCGGGGGACGGGCAGAGACCCAGTACTTC	CASSVSGGRAETQYF
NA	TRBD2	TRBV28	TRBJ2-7	TGTGCCAGCAGTACTCCGACTAGCGTCAGCTCCTACGAGCAGTACTTC	CASSTPTSVSSYEQYF
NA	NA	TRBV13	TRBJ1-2	TGTGCCAGCGCCGAAGGGGGTAGTAACTATGGCTACACCTTC	CASAEGGSNYGYTF
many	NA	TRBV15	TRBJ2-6	TGTGCCACCAGCAGAGGTTTTCGGGACCCCTCTGGGGCCAACGTCCTGACTTTC	CATSRGFRDPSGANVLTF
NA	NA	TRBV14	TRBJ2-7	TGTGCCAGCAGCCAAGATCGTGGGTCCAGGTACTACGAGCAGTACTTC	CASSQDRGSRYYEQYF
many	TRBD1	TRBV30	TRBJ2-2	TGTGCCGGACGACAGGGAACCGGGGAGCTGTTTTTT	CAGRQGTGELFF
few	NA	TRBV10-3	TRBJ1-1	TGTGCCACCAAGGGGGTCCCCCCCGGGACTGAAGCTTTCTTT	CATKGVPPGTEAFF
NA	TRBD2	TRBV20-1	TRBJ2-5	TGCAGTGCTAGATGGCGGAGCGGGAGGGCCTCAGAGACCCAGTACTTC	CSARWRSGRASETQYF
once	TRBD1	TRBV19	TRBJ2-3	TGTGCCAGTAGTATAGGGGGGACAGACCATTCAGATACGCAGTATTTT	CASSIGGTDHSDTQYF
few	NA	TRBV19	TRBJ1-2	TGTGCCAGTAGTATCAAGGGGGAAAACTATGGCTACACCTTC	CASSIKGENYGYTF
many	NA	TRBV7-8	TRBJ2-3	TGTGCCAGCAGCTTAGCGCTGGGGATGGCAGATACGCAGTATTTT	CASSLALGMADTQYF
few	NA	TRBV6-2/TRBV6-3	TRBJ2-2	TGTGCCAGCACTTCCGTCGGGACGGACTACACCGGGGAGCTGTTTTTT	CASTSVGTDYTGELFF